This paragraph covers one TCR beta chain sequence. The sample originates from a study of T cells in lung cancer brain metastases. Germline V gene sequence: CDR1 SGHTA, CDR2 FQGNSA. V was cut by 3 bases and J by 6 bases, with 14 bases left in between. The CDR3 totals 14 residues. The table came from immunoSEQ multiplex PCR; TCRdb's copy has only in-frame clones and leaves some out. The sample shows 2,300 or so clones, 80% to 95% of them seen only once. Sample: tumor tissue from the primary lung tumor. This sequence joins TRBV7-2 and TRBJ1-1; D remains unclear. This sequence was found in a man aged 70 or older with non-small cell lung cancer. The CDR3 here is CASSFNLGNPEAFF. The CDR3 DNA reads as TGTGCCAGCAGCTTTAATTTGGGGAATCCTGAAGCTTTCTTT.